This TCR beta chain was profiled in a study of PD-1 blockade in classical Hodgkin lymphoma. About this clone itself: The target antigen is unknown.

TCRdb keeps only in-frame clones here, not all; method: immunoSEQ multiplex PCR. The data hold 45,000 to 50,000 clones, with 80% observed a single time. Each patient's relapse followed autologous stem cell transplantation, and brentuximab vedotin exposure varied. Study findings and constraints: Complete responders matched newly diagnosed patients in baseline diversity. Relapsed/refractory patients reportedly had the lowest baseline TCR diversity, below newly diagnosed patients, who were below healthy donors.

Germline loops: CDR1 SGHDT, CDR2 YYEEEE. V was cut by 1 base and J by 4 bases, with 11 bases left in between. The CDR3 is 14 amino acids. The sequencing here drew on peripheral blood mononuclear cells (PBMCs), taken before the second cycle of nivolumab. This chain uses TRBV5-6 with TRBJ1-2; D is unresolved. This clonotype was sampled from a human donor with classical Hodgkin lymphoma. CDR3 in amino acids: CASSLHGVTYGYTF. The CDR3 DNA is TGTGCCAGCAGCTTGCACGGGGTCACCTATGGCTACACCTTC.